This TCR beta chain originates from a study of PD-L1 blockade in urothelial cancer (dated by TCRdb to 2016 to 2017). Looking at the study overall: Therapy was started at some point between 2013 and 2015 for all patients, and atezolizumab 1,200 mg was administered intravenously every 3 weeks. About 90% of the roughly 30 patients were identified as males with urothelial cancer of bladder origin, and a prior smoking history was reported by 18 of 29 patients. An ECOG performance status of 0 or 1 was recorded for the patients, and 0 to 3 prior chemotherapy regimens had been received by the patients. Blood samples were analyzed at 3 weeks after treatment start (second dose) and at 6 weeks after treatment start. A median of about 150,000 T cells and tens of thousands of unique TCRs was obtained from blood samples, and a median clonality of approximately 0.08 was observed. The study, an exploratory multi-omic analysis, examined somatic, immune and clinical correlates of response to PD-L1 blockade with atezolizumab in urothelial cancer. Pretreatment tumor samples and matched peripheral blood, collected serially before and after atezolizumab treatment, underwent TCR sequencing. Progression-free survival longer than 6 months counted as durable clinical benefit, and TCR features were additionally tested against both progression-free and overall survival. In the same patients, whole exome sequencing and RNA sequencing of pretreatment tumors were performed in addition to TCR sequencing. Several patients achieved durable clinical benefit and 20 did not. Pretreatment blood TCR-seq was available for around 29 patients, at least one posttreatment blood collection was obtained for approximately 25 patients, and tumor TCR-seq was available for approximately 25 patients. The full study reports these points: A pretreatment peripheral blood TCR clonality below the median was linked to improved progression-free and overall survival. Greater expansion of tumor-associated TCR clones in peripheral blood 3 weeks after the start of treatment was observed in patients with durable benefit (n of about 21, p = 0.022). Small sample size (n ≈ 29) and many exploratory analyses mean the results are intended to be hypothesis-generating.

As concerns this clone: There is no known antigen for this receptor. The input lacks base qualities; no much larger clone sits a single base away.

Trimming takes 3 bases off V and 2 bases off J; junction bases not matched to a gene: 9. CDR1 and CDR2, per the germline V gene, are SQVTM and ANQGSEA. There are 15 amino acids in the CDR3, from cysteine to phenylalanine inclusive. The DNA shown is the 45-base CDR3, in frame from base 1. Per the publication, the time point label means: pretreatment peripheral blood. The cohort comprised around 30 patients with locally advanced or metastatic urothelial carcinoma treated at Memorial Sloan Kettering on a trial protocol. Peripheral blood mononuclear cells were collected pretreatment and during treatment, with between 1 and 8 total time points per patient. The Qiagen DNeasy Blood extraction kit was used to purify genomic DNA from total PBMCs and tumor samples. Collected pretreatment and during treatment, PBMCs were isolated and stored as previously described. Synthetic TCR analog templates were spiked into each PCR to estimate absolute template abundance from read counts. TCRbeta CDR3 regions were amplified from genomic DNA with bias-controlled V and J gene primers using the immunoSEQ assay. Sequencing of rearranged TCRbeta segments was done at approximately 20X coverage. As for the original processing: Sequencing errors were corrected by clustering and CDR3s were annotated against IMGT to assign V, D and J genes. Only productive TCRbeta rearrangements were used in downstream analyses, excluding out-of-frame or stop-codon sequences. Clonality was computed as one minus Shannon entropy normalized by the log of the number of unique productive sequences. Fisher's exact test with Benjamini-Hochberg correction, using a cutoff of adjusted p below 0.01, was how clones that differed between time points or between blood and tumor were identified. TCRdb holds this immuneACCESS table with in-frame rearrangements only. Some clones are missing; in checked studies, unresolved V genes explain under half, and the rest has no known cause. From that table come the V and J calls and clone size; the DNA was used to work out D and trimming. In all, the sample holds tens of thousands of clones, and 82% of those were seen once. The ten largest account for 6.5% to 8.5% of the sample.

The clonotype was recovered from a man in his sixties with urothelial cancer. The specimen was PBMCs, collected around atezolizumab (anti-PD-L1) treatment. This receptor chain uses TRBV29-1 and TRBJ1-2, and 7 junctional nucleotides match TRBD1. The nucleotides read TGCAGCGTTGACGAATACAGGGGCACCAACTATGGCTACACCTTC. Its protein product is CSVDEYRGTNYGYTF. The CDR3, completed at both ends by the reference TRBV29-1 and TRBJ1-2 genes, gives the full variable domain SAVISQKPSRDICQRGTSLTIQCQVDSQVTMMFWYRQQPGQSLTLIATANQGSEATYESGFVIDKFPISRPNLTFSTLTVSNMSPEDSSIYLCSVDEYRGTNYGYTFGSGTRLTVV.